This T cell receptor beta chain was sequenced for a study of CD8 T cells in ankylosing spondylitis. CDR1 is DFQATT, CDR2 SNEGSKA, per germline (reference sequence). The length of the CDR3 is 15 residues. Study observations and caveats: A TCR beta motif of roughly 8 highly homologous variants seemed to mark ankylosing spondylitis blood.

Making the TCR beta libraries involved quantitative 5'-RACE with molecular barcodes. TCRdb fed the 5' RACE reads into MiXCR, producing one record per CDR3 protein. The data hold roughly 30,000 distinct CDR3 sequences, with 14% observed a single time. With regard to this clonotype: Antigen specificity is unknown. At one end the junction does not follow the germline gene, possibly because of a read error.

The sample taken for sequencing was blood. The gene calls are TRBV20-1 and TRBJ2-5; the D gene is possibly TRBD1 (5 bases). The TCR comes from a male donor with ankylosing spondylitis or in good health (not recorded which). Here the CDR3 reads CSAGEWGTEQETQYF. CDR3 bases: TGCAGTGCTGGAGAGTGGGGCACGGAACAAGAGACCCAGTACTTC.